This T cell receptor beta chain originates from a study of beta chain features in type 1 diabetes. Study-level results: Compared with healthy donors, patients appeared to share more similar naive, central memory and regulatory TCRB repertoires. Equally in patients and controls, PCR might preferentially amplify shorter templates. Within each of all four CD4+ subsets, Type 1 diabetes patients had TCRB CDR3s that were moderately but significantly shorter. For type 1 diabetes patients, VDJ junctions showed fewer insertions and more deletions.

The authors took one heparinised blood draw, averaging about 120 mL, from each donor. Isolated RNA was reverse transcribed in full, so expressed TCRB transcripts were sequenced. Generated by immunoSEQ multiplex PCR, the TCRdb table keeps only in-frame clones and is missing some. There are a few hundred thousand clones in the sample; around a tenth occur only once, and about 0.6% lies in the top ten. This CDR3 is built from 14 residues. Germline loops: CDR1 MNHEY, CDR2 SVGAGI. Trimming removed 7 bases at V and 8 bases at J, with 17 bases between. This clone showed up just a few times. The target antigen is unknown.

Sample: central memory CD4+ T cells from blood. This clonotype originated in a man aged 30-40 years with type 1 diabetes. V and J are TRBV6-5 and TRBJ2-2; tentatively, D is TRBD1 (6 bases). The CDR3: CASTPTGTRGELFF. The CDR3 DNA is TGTGCCAGCACCCCCACAGGGACCCGGGGGGAGCTGTTTTTT.